The T cell receptor beta chain under discussion was sequenced for a study of blood T cell repertoires in COVID-19. Across the study: Acute-phase and convalescent COVID-19 samples originated in the United States, Italy and Spain.

Only in-frame clones appear in the TCRdb table, and some are missing; sequencing was by immunoSEQ multiplex PCR. Of 150,000 or so clones listed, about four fifths are singletons. J gave up 6 bases and V 7 bases, and 9 bases lay outside the gene matches. The CDR3 extends over 15 amino acids. Germline V gives CDR1 SGHTA, CDR2 FQGNSA. This chain uses TRBV7-2 with TRBJ1-2, with 12 bases identical to TRBD1. The sample was PBMCs or T cells enriched from blood (not recorded which). This TCR derives from a woman in her 50s who had been exposed to COVID-19. The CDR3 is CASTTGQGAANGYTF. CDR3 nucleotides: TGTGCCAGCACCACGGGACAGGGGGCGGCTAATGGCTACACCTTC. The entire variable domain, with the rest obtained from reference TRBV7-2 and TRBJ1-2, is as follows: GAGVSQSPSNKVTEKGKDVELRCDPISGHTALYWYRQSLGQGLEFLIYFQGNSAPDKSGLPSDRFSAERTGGSVSTLTIQRTQQEDSAVYLCASTTGQGAANGYTFGSGTRLTVV.